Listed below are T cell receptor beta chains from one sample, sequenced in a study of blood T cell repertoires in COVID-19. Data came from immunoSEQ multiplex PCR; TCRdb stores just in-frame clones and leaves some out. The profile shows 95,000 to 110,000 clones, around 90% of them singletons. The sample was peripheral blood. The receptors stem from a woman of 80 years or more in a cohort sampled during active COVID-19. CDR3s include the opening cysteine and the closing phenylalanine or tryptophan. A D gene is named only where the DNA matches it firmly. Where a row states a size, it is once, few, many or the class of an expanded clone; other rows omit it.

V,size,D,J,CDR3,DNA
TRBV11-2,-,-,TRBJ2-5,CASSLDSPRTGETQYF,TGTGCCAGCAGCTTAGATAGCCCTAGGACTGGTGAGACCCAGTACTTC
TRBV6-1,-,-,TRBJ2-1,CASSEGWGGNEQFF,TGTGCCAGCAGTGAAGGTTGGGGCGGAAACGAGCAGTTCTTC
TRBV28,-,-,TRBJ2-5,CASSEGPSGETQYF,TGTGCCAGTTCGGAGGGACCCTCCGGGGAGACCCAGTACTTC
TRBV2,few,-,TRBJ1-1,CASSEQVNTEAFF,TGTGCCAGCAGTGAACAGGTGAACACTGAAGCTTTCTTT
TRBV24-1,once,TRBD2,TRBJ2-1,CATSDLGLAGGLSYNEQFF,TGTGCCACCAGTGATTTGGGACTAGCGGGGGGGCTCTCCTACAATGAGCAGTTCTTC
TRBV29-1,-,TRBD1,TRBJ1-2,CSVPKGQVYGYTF,TGCAGCGTACCAAAAGGACAGGTCTATGGCTACACCTTC
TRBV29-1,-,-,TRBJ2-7,CSVEDLGGVLQYF,TGCAGCGTTGAAGATTTGGGTGGAGTTCTGCAGTACTTC
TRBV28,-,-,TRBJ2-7,CAAGHSYEQYF,TGTGCCGCGGGCCACTCCTACGAGCAGTACTTC
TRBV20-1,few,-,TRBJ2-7,CSATSYEQYF,TGCAGTGCTACCTCTTACGAGCAGTACTTC
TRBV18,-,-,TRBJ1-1,CASSPAVMNTEAFF,TGTGCCAGCTCACCGGCGGTAATGAACACTGAAGCTTTCTTT
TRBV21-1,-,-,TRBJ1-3,CASSARSWDRDSGNTIYF,TGTGCCAGCAGCGCTCGATCGTGGGACAGGGACTCTGGAAACACCATATATTTT
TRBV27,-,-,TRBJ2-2,CASSPSVGGGTGELFF,TGTGCCAGCAGTCCCTCGGTCGGGGGTGGGACCGGGGAGCTGTTTTTT
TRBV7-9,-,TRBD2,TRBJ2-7,CASNRLGTSGSGEQYF,TGTGCCAGCAACCGACTTGGGACTAGCGGGAGTGGAGAGCAGTACTTC
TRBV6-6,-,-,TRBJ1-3,CASSPQGSGNTIYF,TGTGCCAGCAGTCCCCAGGGTTCTGGAAACACCATATATTTT
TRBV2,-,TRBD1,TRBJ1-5,CASREQGPNQPQHF,TGTGCCAGCAGGGAACAGGGGCCCAATCAGCCCCAGCATTTT
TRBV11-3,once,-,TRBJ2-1,CASSNLGGRGRVSYNEQFF,TGTGCCAGCAGCAACTTAGGTGGGCGGGGGCGTGTGTCCTACAATGAGCAGTTCTTC
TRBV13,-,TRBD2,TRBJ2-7,CASSPTSGNHEQYF,TGTGCCAGCAGCCCGACTAGCGGGAATCACGAGCAGTACTTC
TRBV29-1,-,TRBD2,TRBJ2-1,CSVDRTRSEQFF,TGCAGCGTCGATCGGACTAGAAGTGAGCAGTTCTTC
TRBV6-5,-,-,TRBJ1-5,CASSQTPGEPQHF,TGTGCCAGCAGTCAGACCCCAGGGGAGCCCCAGCATTTT
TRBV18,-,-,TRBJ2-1,CASSPETQRPFF,TGTGCCAGCTCACCAGAAACCCAGCGACCTTTCTTC
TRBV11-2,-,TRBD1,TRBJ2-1,CASSSGTGDNEQFF,TGTGCCAGCAGCTCAGGGACAGGGGATAATGAGCAGTTCTTC
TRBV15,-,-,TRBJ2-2,CATSRALSDTGELFF,TGTGCCACCAGCAGAGCTCTGTCGGACACCGGGGAGCTGTTTTTT
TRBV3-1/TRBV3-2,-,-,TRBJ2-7,CASSLASSYEQYF,TGTGCCAGCAGCCTGGCCTCCTCCTACGAGCAGTACTTC
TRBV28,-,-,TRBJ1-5,CASRGTGSSQPQHF,TGTGCCAGCAGGGGCACAGGGTCGAGCCAGCCCCAGCATTTT
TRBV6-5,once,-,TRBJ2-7,CASSYSAGIYEQYF,TGTGCCAGCAGTTACTCGGCAGGGATCTACGAGCAGTACTTC
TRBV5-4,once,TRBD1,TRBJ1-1,CASSSGGQGVTEAFF,TGTGCCAGCAGCTCAGGGGGACAGGGGGTCACTGAAGCTTTCTTT
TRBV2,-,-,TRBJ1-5,CASLRDNNQPQHF,TGTGCCAGCCTCAGGGACAACAATCAGCCCCAGCATTTT
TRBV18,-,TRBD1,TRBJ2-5,CASSPGQGTPSETQYF,TGTGCCAGCTCGCCCGGACAGGGAACTCCATCAGAGACCCAGTACTTC
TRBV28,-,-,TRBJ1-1,CASSLLGGTGTEAFF,TGTGCCAGCAGTTTATTGGGTGGTACCGGGACTGAAGCTTTCTTT
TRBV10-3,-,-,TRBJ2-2,CAISEGAANTGELFF,TGTGCCATCAGTGAGGGAGCGGCGAACACCGGGGAGCTGTTTTTT
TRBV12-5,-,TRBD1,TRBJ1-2,CASGFPGQSYGYTF,TGTGCTAGTGGTTTCCCGGGACAGAGCTATGGCTACACCTTC
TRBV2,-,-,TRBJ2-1,CASSAPPDNEQFF,TGTGCCAGCAGTGCCCCCCCAGATAATGAGCAGTTCTTC
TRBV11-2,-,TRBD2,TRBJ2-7,CASSKAGGREQYF,TGTGCCAGCAGCAAAGCGGGAGGGCGGGAGCAGTACTTC
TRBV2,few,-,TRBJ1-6,CATTEYNSPLHF,TGTGCCACCACAGAATATAATTCACCCCTCCACTTT
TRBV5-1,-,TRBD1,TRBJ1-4,CASKETGGPYEKLFF,TGCGCCAGCAAAGAGACAGGGGGCCCGTATGAAAAACTGTTTTTT